A single sample is the source of the 25 T cell receptor beta chains below, sequenced in a study of T cell responses to AZD1222 COVID-19 vaccine. Data came from immunoSEQ multiplex PCR; TCRdb stores just in-frame clones and leaves some out. The table lists about 140,000 clones, roughly 90% of them singletons. The material was peripheral blood, obtained 28 days after the second AZD1222 dose. These TCRs come from an adult who received the AZD1222 COVID-19 vaccine.

The rearrangement links TRBV19 to TRBJ2-7; D not certain. The V and J ends lost 5 bases and 3 bases respectively, with 11 bases between them. CDR3 size: 13 residues. The germline V gene encodes CDR1 LNHDA and CDR2 SQIVND (reference sequence). CDR3: CASSGTWGYEQYF. CDR3 coding DNA: TGTGCCAGTAGTGGAACGTGGGGCTACGAGCAGTACTTC.

V is TRBV4-1 and J is TRBJ2-7, with D possibly TRBD2 on 6 matching bases. Trimming cost V 0 bases and J 2 bases, with 20 bases left between them. The CDR3 length is 18 residues. In germline, CDR1 is MGHRA, CDR2 YSYEKL. The DNA of the CDR3 is TGCGCCAGCAGCCAAGACGGGGTGGAGGGAGTTGGGACCTACGAGCAGTACTTC. Its translation is CASSQDGVEGVGTYEQYF.

The J gene is TRBJ2-1, the V gene TRBV18; D not resolved. The CDR3 is 13 residues long. CDR1 KGHSH and CDR2 LQKENI come from the germline V gene. Between the trimmed V and J ends, which lost 6 bases and 0 bases, there was a span of 6 bases. As DNA, the CDR3 is TGTGCCAGCTCTCGTAGCTCCTACAATGAGCAGTTCTTC. Translation: CASSRSSYNEQFF.

The rearrangement links TRBV5-1 to TRBJ2-7; no definite D call. Trimming left V 5 bases short and J 4 bases short, with 22 bases between. The CDR3 is 16 amino acids. The germline V gene has CDR1 SGHRS and CDR2 YFSETQ. In DNA, the CDR3 is TGCGCCAGCAGTTTATGGCCCCCGGCCCCTCCTTACGAGCAGTACTTC. Protein: CASSLWPPAPPYEQYF.

The chain recombines TRBV15 with TRBJ2-7, with 9 bases matching TRBD1. V was clipped by 4 bases and J by 5 bases; unmatched bases: 9. The CDR3 covers 15 residues. Germline lookup yields CDR1 LNHNV and CDR2 YYDKDF (reference sequence). The CDR3 sequence is CATSTTGTGLHEQYF. Here the CDR3 DNA reads TGTGCCACCAGCACAACCGGGACAGGGCTCCACGAGCAGTACTTC. Combining the CDR3 with reference TRBV15 and TRBJ2-7 gives the whole variable domain DAMVIQNPRYQVTQFGKPVTLSCSQTLNHNVMYWYQQKSSQAPKLLFHYYDKDFNNEADTPDNFQSRRPNTSFCFLDIRSPGLGDTAMYLCATSTTGTGLHEQYFGPGTRLTVT.

This clone was seen a single time. V usage is TRBV18 and J usage is TRBJ1-6, with TRBD1 as a possible D gene (6 bases). The CDR3 extends over 15 amino acids. Trimming removed 3 bases at V and 8 bases at J, with 14 bases between. Germline assignment: CDR1 KGHSH and CDR2 LQKENI. The CDR3 bases are TGTGCCAGCTCACCGCGACAGGATACTTATTCACCCCTCCACTTT. Its translation is CASSPRQDTYSPLHF.

The chain is built from TRBV19 and TRBJ2-2; D is possibly TRBD1 (7 bases). V was pared by 2 bases and J by 3 bases, with 13 bases between. This CDR3 contains 16 residues. Per the germline V gene, CDR1 is LNHDA and CDR2 is SQIVND (reference sequence). CDR3 DNA: TGTGCCAGTAGTATATCGGGGGACAGCCACACCGGGGAGCTGTTTTTT. This gives the protein CASSISGDSHTGELFF.

This clone was seen only once. V gene TRBV14 combines with J gene TRBJ2-1; TRBD2 matches 9 bases. Per germline, CDR1 SGHDN and CDR2 FVKESK. This CDR3 has 16 amino acids. Germline trimming cut 5 bases from V and 2 bases from J; bases unmatched to any gene: 7. The CDR3: CASSFGTSNTYNEQFF. The CDR3 DNA sequence: TGTGCCAGCAGCTTCGGGACTAGCAACACCTACAATGAGCAGTTCTTC. Supplemented by reference TRBV14 and TRBJ2-1, the full variable domain reads EAGVTQFPSHSVIEKGQTVTLRCDPISGHDNLYWYRRVMGKEIKFLLHFVKESKQDESGMPNNRFLAERTGGTYSTLKVQPAELEDSGVYFCASSFGTSNTYNEQFFGPGTRLTVL.

This clone showed up just once. This chain connects TRBV9 to TRBJ1-6; D is unresolved. V lost 3 bases, J lost 8 bases, and 15 bases lay in between. Germline-derived CDR1 and CDR2 are SGDLS and YYNGEE. The CDR3 contains 15 residues. The CDR3 region has the DNA TGTGCCAGCAGCGCCGACGGGAATATAGATTCACCCCTCCACTTT. It encodes CASSADGNIDSPLHF.

The chain joins TRBV6-1 to TRBJ1-2, with a possible D match to TRBD1 (5 bases). Per germline, CDR1 MNHNS and CDR2 SASEGT. Trimming took off 0 bases at V and 4 bases at J, with 9 bases between the two ends. The CDR3 runs to 14 residues. The CDR3, as DNA: TGTGCCAGCAGTGAAGCAGGGGAGGGCTATGGCTACACCTTC. Translating it yields CASSEAGEGYGYTF.

This chain uses TRBV3-1 (or the pseudogene TRBV3-2) with TRBJ1-3; no clear D. V was trimmed by 4 bases and J by 0 bases, leaving 10 bases between them. There are 15 residues in the CDR3. CDR1 is LGHDT and CDR2 is YNNKEL in the germline V gene (reference sequence). As DNA, the CDR3 is TGTGCCAGCAGCCCGCGAGGAAGCTCTGGAAACACCATATATTTT. This gives the protein CASSPRGSSGNTIYF.

This clone was observed a single time. Other nucleotide sequences from this sample produce the same CDR3. V and J are TRBV9 and TRBJ1-2, with 8 nucleotides matching TRBD1. V was pared by 0 bases and J by 6 bases, with 4 bases of the junction left unmatched. The CDR3 is made up of 14 amino acids. Per the germline V gene, CDR1 is SGDLS and CDR2 is YYNGEE. CDR3 sequence: CASSVAAQGDGYTF. The CDR3, as DNA: TGTGCCAGCAGCGTAGCTGCACAGGGGGATGGCTACACCTTC.

This clone has only one observation. The V gene is TRBV4-2, the J gene TRBJ1-3; D is unresolved. Deletions cut 2 bases from V and 2 bases from J, with 10 bases between. Germline V lookup: CDR1 LGHNA, CDR2 YNFKEQ. The CDR3 has 15 amino acids. CDR3 nucleotides: TGTGCCAGCAGCCAACAGGTTCAGCCTGGAAACACCATATATTTT. Its protein product is CASSQQVQPGNTIYF.

The chain carries TRBV19 and TRBJ1-1; D remains unclear. Deletions cut 5 bases from V and 4 bases from J, with 14 bases between. Germline V gives CDR1 LNHDA, CDR2 SQIVND (reference sequence). This CDR3 has 14 amino acids. The CDR3 sequence is CASSRMTRATEAFF. CDR3 nucleotide sequence: TGTGCCAGTAGTCGCATGACCCGGGCCACTGAAGCTTTCTTT.

The J gene is TRBJ2-5, the V gene TRBV7-2, with 7 bases that match TRBD1. With V trimmed by 2 bases and J by 9 bases, 6 bases remained unmatched. CDR3 length: 13 residues. The germline V gene has CDR1 SGHTA and CDR2 FQGNSA. The CDR3 sequence: CASSLQGELAQYF. The CDR3 DNA sequence: TGTGCCAGCAGCTTACAGGGGGAATTAGCCCAGTACTTC.

This chain joins TRBV6-1 and TRBJ1-5; D might be TRBD1 (6 bases). The CDR3 is made up of 16 amino acids. CDR1 and CDR2 (germline): MNHNS, SASEGT. V shed 1 base and J shed 6 bases, with 16 bases lying between them. The CDR3 sequence: CASSEDAGAAPQPQHF. The CDR3 nucleotides are TGTGCCAGCAGTGAAGATGCAGGGGCCGCGCCTCAGCCCCAGCATTTT.

The chain employs TRBV6-1 and TRBJ1-3, with D perhaps matching TRBD1 (6 bases). Germline V CDR1 and CDR2: MNHNS, SASEGT. The V end was cut by 2 bases, the J end by 4 bases, with 6 bases between. This CDR3 contains 13 residues. The CDR3 is CASSETGGNTIYF. DNA for the CDR3: TGTGCCAGCAGTGAAACAGGGGGAAACACCATATATTTT.

The chain combines TRBV19 with TRBJ1-1; 11 nucleotides match TRBD1. Germline values: CDR1 LNHDA, CDR2 SQIVND (reference sequence). Trimming cost V 7 bases and J 4 bases; bases outside gene matches: 11. This CDR3 region has 16 residues. The CDR3 is CASNRGQGGVGTEAFF. For the CDR3, the DNA is TGTGCCAGTAATAGGGGACAGGGGGGTGTAGGCACTGAAGCTTTCTTT.

The chain couples TRBV6-4 to TRBJ1-2; D may be TRBD1 (6 bases). V dropped 9 bases and J dropped 1 base, with 27 bases sitting between them. The CDR3 is 18 residues long. CDR1 is MRHNA, CDR2 SNTAGT, per germline. CDR3 sequence (DNA): TGTGCCAGACGGACAGCACTCAAAGGGTGGGGACTTAACTATGGCTACACCTTC. Amino acids: CARRTALKGWGLNYGYTF.

The V gene is TRBV4-3, the J gene TRBJ1-1; D is unclear. Germline values: CDR1 LGHNA, CDR2 YSLEER. V shed 0 bases and J shed 1 base, with 9 bases lying between them. The CDR3 runs 15 residues. The CDR3, as DNA: TGCGCCAGCAGCCAAGAAGACACCACGAACACTGAAGCTTTCTTT. Its protein is CASSQEDTTNTEAFF.

The rearrangement uses TRBV9 and TRBJ1-1; D may be TRBD1 (6 bases). This CDR3 is built from 14 residues. The germline CDR1 and CDR2 sequences are SGDLS and YYNGEE. V lost 3 bases, J lost 4 bases, and 13 bases lay in between. This chain's CDR3 is CASSAQGIGTEAFF. The CDR3 DNA is TGTGCCAGCAGCGCACAGGGAATCGGCACTGAAGCTTTCTTT.

The table lists this clone with a few counts. The V call is TRBV11-1, the J call TRBJ1-1; 10 nucleotides agree with TRBD1. The CDR3 extends over 15 amino acids. The J segment lost 5 bases and the V segment lost 5 bases, leaving 8 bases of the junction unmatched. The V gene's germline CDR1 is SGHAT and CDR2 FQDESV (reference sequence). This CDR3 reads CASSDPRTGGTEAFF. As DNA, the CDR3 is TGTGCCAGCAGCGATCCGCGGACAGGGGGGACTGAAGCTTTCTTT.

The chain combines TRBV3-1 (or the pseudogene TRBV3-2) with TRBJ1-1; no definite D call. CDR3 size: 14 residues. V gave up 1 base and J gave up 2 bases, with 8 bases separating them. From germline, CDR1 is LGHDT and CDR2 YNNKEL (reference sequence). This CDR3 is CASSQALLNTEAFF. The CDR3 DNA reads TGTGCCAGCAGCCAAGCCCTACTTAACACTGAAGCTTTCTTT.

The chain couples TRBV20-1 to TRBJ1-1; the D is unclear. This CDR3 spans 14 amino acids. Germline CDR1 DFQATT, CDR2 SNEGSKA (reference sequence). The ends were cut back, 3 bases at V and 3 bases at J, with 14 bases in the middle. Written as DNA, the CDR3 is TGCAGTGCTAGTGTCTGGGGAAAGGACACTGAAGCTTTCTTT. It translates to CSASVWGKDTEAFF.

The rearrangement uses TRBV29-1 and TRBJ1-3; D is unresolved. The germline V and J ends were trimmed by 3 bases and 4 bases, with 13 bases remaining between them. This CDR3 region has 14 residues. Per the germline V gene, CDR1 is SQVTM and CDR2 is ANQGSEA. This CDR3 reads CSVEGPGPGNTIYF. CDR3 DNA sequence: TGCAGCGTTGAGGGCCCCGGACCGGGAAACACCATATATTTT.